This TCR beta chain is from a study of blood T cells in healthy people across ages. Per the germline V gene, CDR1 is MGHDK and CDR2 is SYGVNS. The V gene lost 3 bases and the J gene lost 4 bases, with 12 bases spanning the gap. The CDR3 consists of 14 residues. A second PCR of roughly 7 to 11 cycles used a sample-barcoded 5' primer and a J-beta primer mix. Each cDNA molecule carried a tag from a template-switch adaptor that contained 12 random nucleotides. MiXCR, applied by TCRdb to the 5' RACE reads, yields one record per CDR3 protein. The table records about 1.5 million distinct CDR3 sequences, approximately 39% of them present only once. This clonotype was observed at least ten times.

Sequencing used blood. This receptor was obtained from a woman aged 18 to 35 in good health. This chain uses TRBV25-1 with TRBJ1-1, with D possibly being TRBD1 (6 bases). The CDR3 bases are TGTGCCAGCAGTGAGGTGGGGGCGGTCACTGAAGCTTTCTTT. Translation: CASSEVGAVTEAFF.